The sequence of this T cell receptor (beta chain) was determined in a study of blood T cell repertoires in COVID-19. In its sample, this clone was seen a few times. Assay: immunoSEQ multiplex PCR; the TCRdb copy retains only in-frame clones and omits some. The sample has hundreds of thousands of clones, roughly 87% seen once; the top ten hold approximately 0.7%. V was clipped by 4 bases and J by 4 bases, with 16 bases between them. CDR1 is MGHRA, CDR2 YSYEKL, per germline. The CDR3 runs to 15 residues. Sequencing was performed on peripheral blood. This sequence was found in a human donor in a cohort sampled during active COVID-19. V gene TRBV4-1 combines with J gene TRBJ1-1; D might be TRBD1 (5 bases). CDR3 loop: CASSPTQWGVTEAFF. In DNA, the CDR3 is TGCGCCAGCAGCCCCACACAATGGGGGGTCACTGAAGCTTTCTTT.